The 9 T cell receptor beta chains below all came from one sample that was sequenced in a study of shared clonotypes between healthy human individuals. The assay was immunoSEQ multiplex PCR, and TCRdb's table has in-frame clones only and misses some. This sample has about 490,000 clones, with around four fifths found just once. The material sequenced was PBMCs. The receptors shown here come from a woman aged 40 to 50 in good health. Some clones in this sample may be carry-over from other donors' samples.

The chain has TRBV19 and TRBJ1-3; TRBD1 might be the D (6 bases). Germline CDR1 is LNHDA and CDR2 is SQIVND (reference sequence). Trimming removed 3 bases from V and 2 bases from J, with 11 bases in between. The CDR3 sequence is 15 residues long. The CDR3 protein is CASSIGQLAGNTIYF. In DNA, the CDR3 is TGTGCCAGTAGTATCGGACAGCTCGCTGGAAACACCATATATTTT.

The rearrangement uses TRBV29-1 and TRBJ2-3; 8 bases align to TRBD2. This CDR3 region has 14 residues. V lost 4 bases and J lost 2; bases outside the gene matches: 5. Germline CDR1 SQVTM, CDR2 ANQGSEA. This CDR3 reads CSVATGGDTDTQYF. CDR3 coding DNA: TGCAGCGTTGCCACGGGGGGGGACACAGATACGCAGTATTTT.

The CDR3 reads CASSFPRNRANTGELFF. The CDR3 DNA reads as TGCGCCAGCAGCTTCCCACGGAACAGGGCTAACACCGGGGAGCTGTTTTTT. This chain uses TRBV5-1 with TRBJ2-2, with D possibly TRBD1 on 6 matching bases. Trimming left V 2 bases short and J 2 bases short, with 16 bases between. Germline CDR1 reads SGHRS; CDR2 reads YFSETQ. The CDR3 is 17 residues long.

The genes are TRBV7-8 and TRBJ1-3; D gene unclear. V was trimmed by 1 base and J by 0 bases, leaving 7 bases between them. CDR1 and CDR2 from the germline V gene are SGHVS and FQNEAQ. The CDR3 sequence is 15 residues long. CDR3 sequence (DNA): TGTGCCAGCAGCTTAGAACATTTCTCTGGAAACACCATATATTTT. This sequence encodes CASSLEHFSGNTIYF.

In this sample, this clone turned up a few times. The rearrangement uses TRBV29-1 and TRBJ1-2; 10 bases fit TRBD1. CDR1 SQVTM and CDR2 ANQGSEA come from the germline V gene. The CDR3 has 15 amino acids. The junction had 7 bases not matched to a gene; V was cut back by 6 bases and J by 0 bases. The CDR3 region is CSVPGQGPSNYGYTF. The DNA of the CDR3 is TGCAGCGTGCCGGGACAGGGGCCATCTAACTATGGCTACACCTTC.

This chain connects TRBV7-2 to TRBJ2-7; a possible D gene is TRBD2 (5 bases). V was trimmed by 2 bases and J by 4 bases, leaving 15 bases between them. This CDR3 contains 15 residues. Germline V gene lookup returns CDR1 SGHTA and CDR2 FQGNSA. CDR3 sequence reads: CASSLSGYWIYEQYF. The CDR3 bases are TGTGCCAGCAGCTTATCGGGATATTGGATTTACGAGCAGTACTTC.

The V gene is TRBV19, the J gene TRBJ2-3; a possible D gene is TRBD1 (6 bases). The CDR3 is made up of 14 amino acids. Trimming stripped 8 bases from V and 1 base from J, with 13 bases between. The germline CDR1 and CDR2 sequences are LNHDA and SQIVND (reference sequence). The CDR3 loop reads CASSRDIGTDTQYF. The CDR3 DNA is TGTGCCAGTTCCCGGGACATTGGCACAGATACGCAGTATTTT.

The sample holds a few counts of this clone. The chain joins TRBV5-1 to TRBJ1-5, with no clear D. CDR3 length equals 15 residues. With 4 bases removed from V and 3 bases from J, the gap between germline ends came to 14 bases. The germline gives CDR1 SGHRS, CDR2 YFSETQ. The CDR3 bases are TGCGCCAGCAGCCTCTTGGGTGGGGACAATCAGCCCCAGCATTTT. This encodes CASSLLGGDNQPQHF.

V usage is TRBV19 and J usage is TRBJ1-2; TRBD1 might be the D (6 bases). V was cut by 5 bases and J by 0 bases, with 13 bases left in between. Germline assignment: CDR1 LNHDA and CDR2 SQIVND (reference sequence). This CDR3 is built from 15 residues. The DNA for the CDR3 is TGTGCCAGTAGTTCGTGGGGGACACCTAACTATGGCTACACCTTC. It translates to CASSSWGTPNYGYTF.